What follows are 13 T cell receptor beta chains derived from one specimen sequenced in a study of blood T cell repertoires in COVID-19. Some clones are missing from TCRdb's copy, which holds only in-frame ones; the method was immunoSEQ multiplex PCR. The table lists 190,000 or so clones, 70% to 90% of them singletons. What was sequenced was peripheral blood. These receptors were taken from a woman between 65 and 79 years old with acute or convalescent COVID-19.

This clone was recorded once. The chain joins TRBV27 to TRBJ2-7; TRBD1 aligns across 7 bases. The CDR3 sequence is 16 residues long. The V segment lost 0 bases and the J segment 0 bases; nucleotides outside the gene matches: 5. CDR1 and CDR2 from the germline V gene are MNHEY and SMNVEV (reference sequence). CDR3 amino acids: CASSLSRGRPSYEQYF. The CDR3 coding sequence is TGTGCCAGCAGTTTATCCAGGGGGAGACCCTCCTACGAGCAGTACTTC.

This clone was recorded once. This chain uses TRBV6-5 with TRBJ1-6, with D possibly being TRBD1 (6 bases). This CDR3 contains 13 residues. Trimming removed 7 bases from V and 7 bases from J, with 11 bases in between. From germline, CDR1 is MNHEY and CDR2 SVGAGI. The CDR3 loop is CASIRTENSPLHF. CDR3 sequence (DNA): TGTGCCAGCATCCGGACAGAAAATTCACCCCTCCACTTT.

The J gene is TRBJ2-3, the V gene TRBV5-4; 13 positions agree with TRBD2. Per germline, CDR1 SGHNT and CDR2 YYREEE (reference sequence). This CDR3 is built from 15 residues. With V trimmed by 4 bases and J by 5 bases, 4 bases remained unmatched. CDR3 in amino acids: CASSPTSGGLDTQYF. CDR3 coding DNA: TGTGCCAGCAGCCCGACTAGCGGGGGGTTAGATACGCAGTATTTT.

The chain links TRBV19 to TRBJ2-7, with 9 bases matching TRBD2. The germline V gene encodes CDR1 LNHDA and CDR2 SQIVND (reference sequence). This CDR3 has 14 amino acids. V was clipped by 1 base and J by 2 bases; unmatched bases: 0. CDR3 region: CASSIGGGAYEQYF. For the CDR3, the DNA is TGTGCCAGTAGTATAGGCGGGGGGGCCTACGAGCAGTACTTC.

The table lists this clone with a count of one. The genes are TRBV5-6 and TRBJ2-5; 7 nucleotides agree with TRBD1. The J segment lost 11 bases and the V segment lost 3 bases, leaving 16 bases of the junction unmatched. The CDR3 is 15 amino acids. CDR1 is SGHDT, CDR2 YYEEEE, per germline. This chain's CDR3 is CASSSLTGMPSGQYF. The DNA for the CDR3 is TGTGCCAGCAGCTCATTGACAGGGATGCCTAGTGGGCAGTACTTC.

V usage is TRBV6-2 or TRBV6-3 and J usage is TRBJ2-1; no reliable D call. The V and J ends lost 2 bases and 5 bases respectively, with 10 bases between them. Germline lookup yields CDR1 MNHEY and CDR2 SVGEGT. This CDR3 is built from 14 residues. CDR3 in DNA: TGTGCCAGCAGTTACGGTCAGAACCACAATGAGCAGTTCTTC. Translation: CASSYGQNHNEQFF.

The genes are TRBV7-8 and TRBJ1-5; D perhaps matches TRBD1 (5 bases). The CDR3 runs 15 residues. The ends were cut back, 2 bases at V and 7 bases at J, with 15 bases in the middle. Looked up from germline, CDR1 is SGHVS and CDR2 is FQNEAQ. This CDR3 reads CASSLTRDSWQPQHF. CDR3 DNA sequence: TGTGCCAGCAGCTTAACCCGGGACTCGTGGCAGCCCCAGCATTTT.

The genes are TRBV9 and TRBJ2-7, with no clear D. The CDR3 contains 12 residues. CDR1 and CDR2 from the germline V gene are SGDLS and YYNGEE. V was clipped by 3 bases and J by 4 bases, with 8 bases between them. The CDR3 loop reads CASSDNYYEQYF. Here the CDR3 DNA reads TGTGCCAGCAGCGATAACTATTACGAGCAGTACTTC. The whole variable domain, remainder taken from reference TRBV9 and TRBJ2-7, is DSGVTQTPKHLITATGQRVTLRCSPRSGDLSVYWYQQSLDQGLQFLIQYYNGEERAKGNILERFSAQQFPDLHSELNLSSLELGDSALYFCASSDNYYEQYFGPGTRLTVT.

V gene TRBV11-3 combines with J gene TRBJ2-1, with 13 nucleotides matching TRBD2. Germline CDR1 and CDR2: SGHNT and YENEEA. The CDR3 runs 16 residues. The J segment lost 6 bases and the V segment lost 1 base, leaving 3 bases of the junction unmatched. CDR3 region: CASSLATSGRANEQFF. CDR3 sequence (DNA): TGTGCCAGCAGCTTAGCCACTAGCGGGAGGGCCAATGAGCAGTTCTTC.

The chain combines TRBV18 with TRBJ1-5; no firm D call. The CDR3 loop spans 14 amino acids. The V and J ends lost 6 bases and 0 bases respectively, with 9 bases between them. In germline, CDR1 is KGHSH, CDR2 LQKENI. CDR3 loop: CASSQQYSNQPQHF. In nucleotides, the CDR3 is TGTGCCAGCTCCCAACAATATAGCAATCAGCCCCAGCATTTT.

The chain uses TRBV15 and TRBJ1-2; TRBD1 aligns across 8 bases. This CDR3 is 17 amino acids long. J lost 4 bases, V lost 1 base, and 11 bases had no gene match. From germline, CDR1 is LNHNV and CDR2 YYDKDF (reference sequence). Here the CDR3 reads CATSRAEDRGERYGYTF. The DNA for the CDR3 is TGTGCCACCAGCAGAGCCGAAGACAGGGGTGAGCGCTATGGCTACACCTTC.

The V and J genes are TRBV6-5 and TRBJ1-2; 8 bases align to TRBD1. The CDR3 is 15 amino acids. V gave up 7 bases and J gave up 5 bases; unmatched junction bases: 12. CDR1 MNHEY and CDR2 SVGAGI come from the germline V gene. The CDR3 DNA reads TGTGCCAGCAAAGCTCGGCAGGGGGCTGGGTATGGCTACACCTTC. Residues: CASKARQGAGYGYTF.

The chain has TRBV4-2 and TRBJ1-2; 8 nucleotides match TRBD1. Germline CDR1 and CDR2: LGHNA and YNFKEQ. The trim removed 3 bases at V and 2 bases at J, leaving 8 bases unmatched. The CDR3 contains 16 residues. The CDR3 DNA reads TGTGCCAGCAGCCATGAGGTCGGGACAGGAAACTATGGCTACACCTTC. Its protein product is CASSHEVGTGNYGYTF.